This TCR beta chain emerged from a study of liver allograft versus peripheral blood T cells. Study in general: Recipients' peripheral blood served as the comparator for T cell receptor repertoires in transplanted livers.

MiXCR, run by TCRdb on the reads, gives a single entry per CDR3 protein. This sample has approximately 2,200 distinct CDR3 sequences, with 15% to 20% found just once. By share of the sample, this clonotype is medium-sized. Antigen specificity is unknown. Trimming took off 3 bases at V and 0 bases at J, with 11 bases between the two ends. CDR3 length: 15 amino acids. From germline, CDR1 is LNHNV and CDR2 YYDKDF (reference sequence). Study outcomes and limitations: Repertoires found inside liver allografts reportedly differed from T cell receptor repertoires in peripheral blood.

The TCR originated in a human patient who had a liver transplant. Some T cells may be supplied by the graft donor. The chain employs TRBV15 and TRBJ2-5; possible D gene TRBD2, 6 bases. The CDR3 sequence is CATSSLRDYQETQYF. Here the CDR3 DNA reads TGTGCCACCAGCAGCCTCCGGGACTACCAAGAGACCCAGTACTTC.